Listed below are T cell receptor beta chains from one sample, sequenced in a study of T-cell memory formation after mild COVID-19. TCRdb redid the calling of the 5' RACE reads with MiXCR, one entry per CDR3 protein. This table holds hundreds of thousands of distinct CDR3 sequences, around 15% found once. Material: PBMCs or a T cell subset sorted from them (not recorded which). These receptors were collected from a man younger than 35 who had mild COVID-19 (a few samples of this study predate the infection). Cell type and time point are not known. The CDR3 runs from the conserved cysteine through the conserved F or W. Each record gives: V gene, D gene, clone size, J gene, CDR3 protein, CDR3 DNA. D genes are given only for firm matches. Clone size is stated in some rows and not others, as once, few, many or a class when expanded.

v_gene: TRBV6-5
d_gene: TRBD1
abundance: few
j_gene: TRBJ1-5
CDR3aa: CASSRYVQGADSNQPQHF
CDR3nt: TGTGCCAGCAGTCGATACGTACAGGGGGCCGATAGCAATCAGCCCCAGCATTTT

v_gene: TRBV7-9
d_gene: .
abundance: few
j_gene: TRBJ1-1
CDR3aa: CASSLEGGRTEAFF
CDR3nt: TGTGCCAGCAGCTTAGAAGGGGGTCGCACTGAAGCTTTCTTT

v_gene: TRBV5-1
d_gene: TRBD1
abundance: few
j_gene: TRBJ2-6
CDR3aa: CASSILNRGAGANVLTF
CDR3nt: TGCGCCAGCAGCATACTAAACAGGGGTGCAGGGGCCAACGTCCTGACTTTC

v_gene: TRBV28
d_gene: .
abundance: .
j_gene: TRBJ2-2
CDR3aa: CASSLPFTAGELFF
CDR3nt: TGTGCCAGCAGTTTGCCGTTTACTGCCGGGGAGCTGTTTTTT

v_gene: TRBV5-1
d_gene: TRBD1
abundance: .
j_gene: TRBJ2-3
CDR3aa: CASTRTGGQDTDTQYF
CDR3nt: TGCGCCAGCACCCGGACAGGGGGGCAAGACACAGATACGCAGTATTTT

v_gene: TRBV19
d_gene: TRBD1
abundance: .
j_gene: TRBJ1-5
CDR3aa: CASSSRGQNNQPQHF
CDR3nt: TGTGCCAGTAGTAGCCGGGGACAGAATAATCAGCCCCAGCATTTT

v_gene: TRBV7-9
d_gene: TRBD2
abundance: many
j_gene: TRBJ2-3
CDR3aa: CASSPRGRGGADTQYF
CDR3nt: TGTGCCAGCAGCCCCCGTGGGCGGGGGGGCGCAGATACGCAGTATTTT

v_gene: TRBV24-1
d_gene: TRBD2
abundance: .
j_gene: TRBJ2-1
CDR3aa: CATSDRSGGPSGREQFF
CDR3nt: TGTGCCACCAGTGACCGTAGCGGGGGGCCTTCTGGACGTGAGCAGTTCTTC

v_gene: TRBV29-1
d_gene: TRBD1
abundance: .
j_gene: TRBJ1-1
CDR3aa: CSVVRDPTGRNTEAFF
CDR3nt: TGCAGCGTTGTAAGGGACCCGACAGGGCGTAACACTGAAGCTTTCTTT

v_gene: TRBV24-1
d_gene: .
abundance: few
j_gene: TRBJ1-2
CDR3aa: CATSDYRTAYGYTF
CDR3nt: TGTGCCACCAGTGATTACCGGACAGCCTATGGCTACACCTTC

v_gene: TRBV29-1
d_gene: .
abundance: many
j_gene: TRBJ2-7
CDR3aa: CSVVGTVGFEQYF
CDR3nt: TGCAGCGTTGTTGGGACGGTGGGATTCGAGCAGTACTTC

v_gene: TRBV11-2
d_gene: TRBD1
abundance: .
j_gene: TRBJ2-1
CDR3aa: CASSATGVSEQFF
CDR3nt: TGTGCCAGCAGCGCCACAGGGGTCAGTGAGCAGTTCTTC

v_gene: TRBV20-1
d_gene: TRBD1
abundance: many
j_gene: TRBJ1-2
CDR3aa: CSATGTGAYGYTF
CDR3nt: TGCAGTGCTACGGGGACAGGGGCCTATGGCTACACCTTC

v_gene: TRBV5-1
d_gene: .
abundance: few
j_gene: TRBJ2-5
CDR3aa: CASSLALLTETQYF
CDR3nt: TGCGCCAGCAGCTTGGCTCTCCTTACGGAGACCCAGTACTTC

v_gene: TRBV2
d_gene: .
abundance: few
j_gene: TRBJ1-6
CDR3aa: CASRWTLASSYNSPLHF
CDR3nt: TGTGCCAGCAGGTGGACACTCGCGAGCTCCTATAATTCACCCCTCCACTTT

v_gene: TRBV5-5
d_gene: .
abundance: few
j_gene: TRBJ2-7
CDR3aa: CASSSLANSYEQYF
CDR3nt: TGTGCCAGCAGCTCGCTAGCTAACTCCTACGAGCAGTACTTC

v_gene: TRBV27
d_gene: .
abundance: .
j_gene: TRBJ1-5
CDR3aa: CASSQIYDRNQPQHF
CDR3nt: TGTGCCAGCAGCCAGATTTATGACAGGAACCAGCCCCAGCATTTT

v_gene: TRBV12-3/TRBV12-4
d_gene: .
abundance: many
j_gene: TRBJ2-1
CDR3aa: CASSQRAENEQFF
CDR3nt: TGTGCCAGCAGTCAGCGGGCGGAAAATGAGCAGTTCTTC

v_gene: TRBV11-2
d_gene: .
abundance: .
j_gene: TRBJ2-7
CDR3aa: CASRPFGASYEQYF
CDR3nt: TGTGCCAGCCGTCCCTTTGGGGCTAGTTACGAGCAGTACTTC

v_gene: TRBV29-1
d_gene: .
abundance: .
j_gene: TRBJ2-4
CDR3aa: CSVVGAAMLAKNIQYF
CDR3nt: TGCAGCGTTGTCGGCGCGGCAATGCTAGCCAAAAACATTCAGTACTTC

v_gene: TRBV4-2
d_gene: .
abundance: few
j_gene: TRBJ1-2
CDR3aa: CASSQEGNYGYTF
CDR3nt: TGTGCCAGCAGCCAAGAGGGGAACTATGGCTACACCTTC

v_gene: TRBV7-2
d_gene: TRBD1
abundance: few
j_gene: TRBJ2-3
CDR3aa: CASSPRTGAFTDTQYF
CDR3nt: TGTGCCAGCAGCCCTCGGACAGGGGCCTTCACAGATACGCAGTATTTT

v_gene: TRBV29-1
d_gene: .
abundance: few
j_gene: TRBJ1-1
CDR3aa: CSGVHGVLRTEAFF
CDR3nt: TGCAGCGGGGTCCATGGGGTCCTGAGGACTGAAGCTTTCTTT

v_gene: TRBV10-3
d_gene: .
abundance: few
j_gene: TRBJ2-5
CDR3aa: CAISESIGRETQYF
CDR3nt: TGTGCCATCAGTGAGTCGATTGGCAGAGAGACCCAGTACTTC

v_gene: TRBV20-1
d_gene: TRBD1
abundance: few
j_gene: TRBJ2-2
CDR3aa: CSARGRDRGSPGELFF
CDR3nt: TGCAGTGCTAGAGGCCGGGACAGGGGGTCTCCCGGGGAGCTGTTTTTT

v_gene: TRBV4-3
d_gene: .
abundance: many
j_gene: TRBJ2-5
CDR3aa: CASSQDWQGAETQYF
CDR3nt: TGCGCCAGCAGCCAAGACTGGCAGGGAGCAGAGACCCAGTACTTC

v_gene: TRBV7-9
d_gene: TRBD1
abundance: few
j_gene: TRBJ2-5
CDR3aa: CASNDMDRADEYF
CDR3nt: TGTGCCAGCAACGACATGGACAGGGCAGATGAGTACTTC

v_gene: TRBV3-1
d_gene: .
abundance: few
j_gene: TRBJ2-7
CDR3aa: CASSHGGGGRTYEQYF
CDR3nt: TGTGCCAGCAGCCATGGAGGGGGAGGGCGAACCTACGAGCAGTACTTC

v_gene: TRBV18
d_gene: .
abundance: few
j_gene: TRBJ1-1
CDR3aa: CASSPGSWRGFSTEAFF
CDR3nt: TGTGCCAGCTCACCAGGATCGTGGCGTGGGTTCTCCACTGAAGCTTTCTTT

v_gene: TRBV7-8
d_gene: .
abundance: few
j_gene: TRBJ1-5
CDR3aa: CASSSSRLGNQPQHF
CDR3nt: TGTGCCAGCAGCTCGAGCAGACTAGGGAATCAGCCCCAGCATTTT

v_gene: TRBV4-2
d_gene: TRBD1
abundance: .
j_gene: TRBJ1-1
CDR3aa: CASNGQGSSEAFF
CDR3nt: TGTGCCAGCAACGGACAGGGCTCGTCTGAAGCTTTCTTT

v_gene: TRBV24-1
d_gene: TRBD2
abundance: few
j_gene: TRBJ2-3
CDR3aa: CATSDWGLAGGDTQYF
CDR3nt: TGTGCCACCAGTGATTGGGGACTAGCGGGGGGAGATACGCAGTATTTT

v_gene: TRBV7-7
d_gene: .
abundance: .
j_gene: TRBJ2-5
CDR3aa: CASSGSSQETQYF
CDR3nt: TGTGCCAGCAGCGGTTCCAGTCAAGAGACCCAGTACTTC

v_gene: TRBV27
d_gene: .
abundance: .
j_gene: TRBJ1-1
CDR3aa: CASKRTGNTEAFF
CDR3nt: TGTGCCAGCAAGCGGACGGGGAACACTGAAGCTTTCTTT

v_gene: TRBV7-9
d_gene: .
abundance: few
j_gene: TRBJ2-2
CDR3aa: CASSLEKVTSNTGELFF
CDR3nt: TGTGCCAGCAGCTTAGAAAAGGTGACATCGAACACCGGGGAGCTGTTTTTT

v_gene: TRBV28
d_gene: TRBD1
abundance: .
j_gene: TRBJ2-3
CDR3aa: CASSSPQGARTDTQYF
CDR3nt: TGTGCCAGCAGTTCTCCTCAGGGGGCCCGCACAGATACGCAGTATTTT

v_gene: TRBV7-2
d_gene: TRBD1
abundance: .
j_gene: TRBJ1-2
CDR3aa: CASSSSTGGYGYTF
CDR3nt: TGTGCCAGCAGCTCTTCGACAGGGGGCTATGGCTACACCTTC

v_gene: TRBV3-1
d_gene: TRBD1
abundance: few
j_gene: TRBJ1-2
CDR3aa: CASSPYDRGFEGYTF
CDR3nt: TGTGCCAGCAGCCCGTATGACAGGGGGTTTGAAGGCTACACCTTC

v_gene: TRBV12-3/TRBV12-4
d_gene: TRBD1
abundance: .
j_gene: TRBJ2-3
CDR3aa: CASSRPRGQALSTDTQYF
CDR3nt: TGTGCCAGCAGTCGCCCCAGGGGGCAAGCTTTAAGCACAGATACGCAGTATTTT

v_gene: TRBV10-3
d_gene: TRBD2
abundance: many
j_gene: TRBJ2-5
CDR3aa: CAISELAGGETQYF
CDR3nt: TGTGCCATCAGTGAGCTAGCGGGGGGAGAGACCCAGTACTTC